These T cell receptor beta chains were read from a single sample in a study of Ad26.COV2.S vaccination and SARS-CoV-2 variants. The protocol was immunoSEQ multiplex PCR, while the TCRdb copy is restricted to in-frame clones and leaves out a portion. This sample has about 350,000 clones; 80% to 90% occur once, and the top ten carry roughly 3.3%. The material was peripheral blood, obtained in a trial of Ad26.COV2.S vaccine versus placebo. All receptors derive from a person aged 18-65 years who received the Ad26.COV2.S COVID-19 vaccine or a placebo. The conserved cysteine and the conserved F or W are not part of the CDR3 here. Each record gives: V gene, CDR3 protein.

TRBV7-2	ASSSTLNEKLF
TRBV7-2	ASSKILAGAETQY
TRBV10-1	ASSERLAGGIGELF
TRBV29-1	SVVQGARGANVLT
TRBV13	ASSWETRDYYGYT
TRBV27	ASRPTGVYNSPLH
TRBV9	ASSVAQTDETQY
TRBV28	ASIDGRSYEQY
TRBV30	AWSLDRLEETQY
TRBV9	ASSVLPLNTEAF
TRBV15	ATSIYGGSYEQY
TRBV11-2	ASSLDRNYGYT
TRBV29-1	SVGLGLGAF
TRBV3-1/TRBV3-2	ASSQESISRT
TRBV24-1	ATSDRSTSTDTQY
TRBV27	ASSSGPGSNEKLF
TRBV18	ASSPQAGGTNTGELF
TRBV14	ASSRGLAGGLGETQY
TRBV11-3	ASSLYGSGGTDTQY
TRBV5-1	ASSFTPQERYEQY
TRBV5-6	ASSLGDLSYEQY
TRBV30	AWGQGGFNQPQH
TRBV18	ASSPSLYSQETQY
TRBV28	ASSLRDTSYNEQF
TRBV5-5	ASSLESFEQY
TRBV6-2/TRBV6-3	ASSVLGTGSNQPQH
TRBV7-2	ASSAPGAEQY
TRBV10-2	ASGEPTGPYYEQY